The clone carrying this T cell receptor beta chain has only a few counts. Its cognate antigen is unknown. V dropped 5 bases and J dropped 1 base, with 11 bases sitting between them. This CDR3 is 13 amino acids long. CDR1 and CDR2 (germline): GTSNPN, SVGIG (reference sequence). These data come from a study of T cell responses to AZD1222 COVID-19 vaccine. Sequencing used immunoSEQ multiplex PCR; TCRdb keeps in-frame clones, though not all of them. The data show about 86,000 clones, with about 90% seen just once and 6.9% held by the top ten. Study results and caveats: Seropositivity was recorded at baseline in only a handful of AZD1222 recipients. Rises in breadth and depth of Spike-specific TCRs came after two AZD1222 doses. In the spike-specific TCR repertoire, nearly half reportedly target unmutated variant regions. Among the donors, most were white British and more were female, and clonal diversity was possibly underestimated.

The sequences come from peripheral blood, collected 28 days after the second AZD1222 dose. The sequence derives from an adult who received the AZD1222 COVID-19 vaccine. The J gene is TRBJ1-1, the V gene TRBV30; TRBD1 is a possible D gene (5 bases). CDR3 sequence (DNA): TGTGCCTGGGGGGGACGGTGGAACACTGAAGCTTTCTTT. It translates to CAWGGRWNTEAFF.